This TCR beta chain was observed in a study of shared T cell receptors in the human thymus. From germline, CDR1 is SGHRS and CDR2 YFSETQ. The CDR3 extends over 14 amino acids. V dropped 4 bases and J dropped 5; count of bases not matched to a gene: 8. TCRdb's copy holds only in-frame clones and misses some; the assay was immunoSEQ multiplex PCR. This sample has hundreds of thousands of clones, with more than 70% found just once. These data also featured in a second study, about human thymus T cells. That study adds: Infants, healthy and Finnish, who were having corrective surgery for congenital heart defects served as donors.

The receptor was derived from a boy under two years old with a congenital heart defect. Sequenced sample: thymocytes. This rearrangement joins TRBV5-1 to TRBJ1-2, with 7 bases fitting TRBD1. In nucleotides, the CDR3 is TGCGCCAGCAGCCCGATGACAGGGAAATATGGCTACACCTTC. It encodes CASSPMTGKYGYTF.